Following are 27 T cell receptor beta chains from one sample sequenced in a study of blood T cell repertoires in COVID-19. The assay was immunoSEQ multiplex PCR, and TCRdb's table has in-frame clones only and misses some. The sample holds 150,000 to 200,000 clones, roughly 87% seen once. Sequencing used peripheral blood. These receptors came from a human donor in a cohort sampled during active COVID-19.

The rearrangement joins TRBV5-4 to TRBJ2-5; 7 bases match TRBD1. CDR1 is SGHNT, CDR2 YYREEE, per germline (reference sequence). The CDR3 consists of 14 residues. The V segment lost 5 bases and the J segment 5 bases; nucleotides outside the gene matches: 9. The CDR3 loop is CASRPEGASETQYF. In DNA, the CDR3 is TGTGCCAGCAGGCCTGAGGGGGCCAGCGAGACCCAGTACTTC.

This clone was counted only a few times. The chain employs TRBV2 and TRBJ2-7; 12 nucleotides line up with TRBD2. The trim removed 7 bases at V and 6 bases at J, leaving 10 bases unmatched. The CDR3 contains 15 residues. Germline V CDR1 and CDR2: SNHLY, FYNNEI. CDR3 protein: CASTFLAGGPGEQYF. As DNA, the CDR3 is TGTGCCAGCACCTTTCTAGCGGGGGGGCCGGGCGAGCAGTACTTC.

The chain recombines TRBV11-3 with TRBJ1-6; 11 bases match TRBD1. Trimming cost V 4 bases and J 10 bases; bases outside gene matches: 6. Looked up from germline, CDR1 is SGHNT and CDR2 is YENEEA. The CDR3 runs to 15 residues. The CDR3 reads CASSSGTGGSSPLHF. For the CDR3, the DNA is TGTGCCAGCAGCTCCGGGACAGGGGGTTCCTCACCCCTCCACTTT.

The chain is built from TRBV7-2 and TRBJ1-1; D is unclear. CDR1 is SGHTA and CDR2 is FQGNSA in the germline V gene. This CDR3 region has 13 residues. The ends were cut back, 1 base at V and 1 base at J, with 4 bases in the middle. The CDR3 loop is CASSLEQNTEAFF. The CDR3, as DNA: TGTGCCAGCAGCTTAGAACAGAACACTGAAGCTTTCTTT.

This chain connects TRBV3-1 (or the pseudogene TRBV3-2) to TRBJ2-3; 13 bases match TRBD2. Germline V gene sequence: CDR1 LGHDT, CDR2 YNNKEL (reference sequence). The CDR3 covers 15 residues. With V trimmed by 4 bases and J by 8 bases, 6 bases remained unmatched. The CDR3 protein is CASSPGLAGLLTQYF. CDR3 nucleotides: TGTGCCAGCAGCCCGGGACTAGCGGGACTACTTACGCAGTATTTT.

The genes are TRBV6-6 and TRBJ1-5; 9 bases align to TRBD1. The ends lost 6 bases at V and 4 bases at J; junction bases unmatched: 7. Germline CDR1 reads MNHNY; CDR2 reads SVGAGI (reference sequence). The CDR3 runs 15 residues. The CDR3 reads CASRQQGAENQPQHF. In DNA form, the CDR3 reads TGTGCCAGCAGACAACAGGGGGCCGAAAATCAGCCCCAGCATTTT.

V and J are TRBV28 and TRBJ2-7; maybe TRBD2 (6 bases). The CDR3 is made up of 12 amino acids. CDR1 MDHEN and CDR2 SYDVKM come from the germline V gene. Trimming stripped 7 bases from V and 0 bases from J, with 7 bases between. CDR3 in DNA: TGTGCCAGCAAGGGAGGCTCCTACGAGCAGTACTTC. This sequence encodes CASKGGSYEQYF.

The chain carries TRBV10-3 and TRBJ2-7; D possibly corresponds to TRBD2 (6 bases). The CDR3 sequence is 15 residues long. V was shortened by 8 bases and J by 4 bases, with 21 bases between the two germline ends. Germline loops: CDR1 ENHRY, CDR2 SYGVKD. CDR3 sequence: CAIAGYSLRTYEQYF. CDR3 in DNA: TGTGCCATCGCGGGATACTCCCTCCGAACTTACGAGCAGTACTTC.

The chain employs TRBV12-3 or TRBV12-4 and TRBJ2-5; TRBD2 is a possible D gene (6 bases). The ends were cut back, 6 bases at V and 2 bases at J, with 10 bases in the middle. The CDR3 has 13 amino acids. CDR3 nucleotides: TGTGCCAGCAGCCTGACTAGACAAGAGACCCAGTACTTC. Translating gives CASSLTRQETQYF.

This clone was detected only a few times. This chain connects TRBV27 to TRBJ1-2, with 9 bases matching TRBD1. Germline CDR1 MNHEY, CDR2 SMNVEV (reference sequence). The junction had 4 bases not matched to a gene; V was cut back by 6 bases and J by 8 bases. This CDR3 spans 12 amino acids. The CDR3 loop is CASRQGAMGYTF. For the CDR3, the DNA is TGTGCCAGCAGACAGGGGGCGATGGGCTACACCTTC.

The rearrangement joins TRBV16 to TRBJ1-4; 10 bases agree with TRBD1. The J segment lost 7 bases and the V segment lost 6 bases, leaving 5 bases of the junction unmatched. Germline V gene data show CDR1 as KGHSY and CDR2 as FQNENV. The CDR3 length is 14 residues. In DNA, the CDR3 is TGTGCCAGCAGACCCGGGACAGGGGCTGAAAAACTGTTTTTT. Amino acids: CASRPGTGAEKLFF.

The J gene is TRBJ1-2, the V gene TRBV6-5; 9 positions match TRBD1. Germline V gene sequence: CDR1 MNHEY, CDR2 SVGAGI. This CDR3 has 14 residues. After removal of 6 bases from V and 4 bases from J, the junction contained 6 bases not matched to a gene. The CDR3 DNA sequence: TGTGCCAGCAGGCGGACAGGGGACTCCTATGGCTACACCTTC. Translating gives CASRRTGDSYGYTF.

This chain links TRBV5-1 with TRBJ1-1, with 8 bases that match TRBD1. After removal of 3 bases from V and 4 bases from J, the junction contained 8 bases not matched to a gene. The CDR3 is 15 residues long. Germline V gene lookup returns CDR1 SGHRS and CDR2 YFSETQ. In DNA, the CDR3 is TGCGCCAGCAGCTCAGGACAGGGTAGGGGCACTGAAGCTTTCTTT. Translated, it gives CASSSGQGRGTEAFF.

The chain combines TRBV9 with TRBJ1-6; TRBD1 aligns across 7 bases. This CDR3 has 14 amino acids. Germline CDR1 reads SGDLS; CDR2 reads YYNGEE. Trimming at V came to 4 bases and at J to 7 bases, leaving 5 bases not matched to a gene. Written as DNA, the CDR3 is TGTGCCAGCAGCCTGACAGGGATAAATTCACCCCTCCACTTT. Encoded protein: CASSLTGINSPLHF.

This chain uses TRBV7-2 with TRBJ1-1, with a tentative D call TRBD1 (6 bases). Germline CDR1 reads SGHTA; CDR2 reads FQGNSA. Trimming removed 5 bases from V and 4 bases from J, with 17 bases in between. This CDR3 is built from 15 residues. The CDR3 sequence is CASSPGGGLGTEAFF. DNA for the CDR3: TGTGCCAGCAGCCCCGGGGGGGGGCTGGGCACTGAAGCTTTCTTT.

The CDR3 sequence is CASSYAHEQYF. The CDR3 DNA reads TGTGCCAGCAGCTACGCCCACGAGCAGTACTTC. V gene TRBV27 combines with J gene TRBJ2-7; D ambiguous. Trimming took 6 bases from V and 5 from J, leaving 8 bases between them. The germline CDR1 and CDR2 sequences are MNHEY and SMNVEV (reference sequence). The CDR3 is 11 amino acids.

V is TRBV12-3 or TRBV12-4 and J is TRBJ1-6; tentatively, D is TRBD1 (5 bases). The CDR3 loop spans 12 amino acids. With 3 bases removed from V and 16 bases from J, the gap between germline ends came to 13 bases. The CDR3 DNA sequence: TGTGCCAGCAGTTTTGGGTACCAGGGTCTCCACTTT. Translation: CASSFGYQGLHF.

This sequence joins TRBV21-1 and TRBJ2-7; no DNA check was done on the table's D call, TRBD2. TRBV21-1 counts as a pseudogene. The CDR3 sequence is 17 residues long. The CDR3 bases are TGTGCCAGCAGCAAACGGCTAGCGGGAGGATCTACCTACGAGCAGTACTTC. Translating it yields CASSKRLAGGSTYEQYF.

This chain links TRBV6-5 with TRBJ1-3; TRBD1 might be the D (5 bases). With 5 bases removed from V and 3 bases from J, the gap between germline ends came to 11 bases. Germline assignment: CDR1 MNHEY and CDR2 SVGAGI. The CDR3 sequence is 14 residues long. For the CDR3, the DNA is TGTGCCAGCAGTCGGACATCGTATGGAAACACCATATATTTT. It translates to CASSRTSYGNTIYF.

The J gene is TRBJ2-7, the V gene TRBV28; 12 bases match TRBD2. Germline lookup yields CDR1 MDHEN and CDR2 SYDVKM. The CDR3 consists of 15 residues. The ends lost 3 bases at V and 5 bases at J; junction bases unmatched: 5. The CDR3: CASSFPSGRADEQYF. Here the CDR3 DNA reads TGTGCCAGCAGTTTCCCTAGCGGGAGGGCGGACGAGCAGTACTTC.

The chain recombines TRBV7-8 with TRBJ1-3; perhaps TRBD1 as D (5 bases). CDR1 is SGHVS, CDR2 FQNEAQ, per germline. The V end was cut by 2 bases, the J end by 0 bases, with 8 bases between. The CDR3 loop spans 15 amino acids. The DNA for the CDR3 is TGTGCCAGCAGCTTATCACAGGTCTCTGGAAACACCATATATTTT. This translates into CASSLSQVSGNTIYF. Full variable domain (missing parts from reference TRBV7-8 and TRBJ1-3): GAGVSQSPRYKVAKRGQDVALRCDPISGHVSLFWYQQALGQGPEFLTYFQNEAQLDKSGLPSDRFFAERPEGSVSTLKIQRTQQEDSAVYLCASSLSQVSGNTIYFGEGSWLTVV.

This chain connects TRBV6-5 to TRBJ1-2; perhaps TRBD1 as D (6 bases). Germline CDR1 is MNHEY and CDR2 is SVGAGI. Trimming removed 3 bases at V and 8 bases at J, with 10 bases between. The CDR3 is 12 residues long. The CDR3, as DNA: TGTGCCAGCAGTTATCAGGGGAGCGGCTACACCTTC. Encoded protein: CASSYQGSGYTF.

J is TRBJ2-7 and V is TRBV6-5, with D perhaps TRBD1 (5 bases). The CDR3 loop spans 14 amino acids. Per the germline V gene, CDR1 is MNHEY and CDR2 is SVGAGI. The V gene lost 7 bases and the J gene lost 0 bases, with 13 bases spanning the gap. CDR3 in amino acids: CASTNPGFSYEQYF. CDR3 sequence (DNA): TGTGCCAGCACCAACCCAGGGTTCTCCTACGAGCAGTACTTC.

The V gene is TRBV30, the J gene TRBJ2-1; TRBD2 matches at 10 bases. The CDR3 is 13 amino acids. V was pared by 7 bases and J by 6 bases, with 6 bases of the junction left unmatched. CDR1 is GTSNPN and CDR2 is SVGIG in the germline V gene (reference sequence). CDR3 region: CAFLAGALNEQFF. The CDR3 DNA reads TGTGCCTTTCTAGCGGGAGCGCTCAATGAGCAGTTCTTC.

V gene TRBV7-2 combines with J gene TRBJ2-7; 10 bases agree with TRBD2. The CDR3 consists of 15 residues. J lost 0 bases, V lost 1 base, and 0 bases had no gene match. Germline CDR1 SGHTA, CDR2 FQGNSA. The CDR3 here is CASSLVAGGSYEQYF. CDR3 nucleotides: TGTGCCAGCAGCTTAGTAGCGGGGGGCTCCTACGAGCAGTACTTC. Full variable domain (missing parts from reference TRBV7-2 and TRBJ2-7): GAGVSQSPSNKVTEKGKDVELRCDPISGHTALYWYRQSLGQGLEFLIYFQGNSAPDKSGLPSDRFSAERTGGSVSTLTIQRTQQEDSAVYLCASSLVAGGSYEQYFGPGTRLTVT.

The table lists this clone with a count of one. The CDR3 region has the DNA TGTGCCAGCAGTTTAGGAGCAGGGATCTCTGGGGCCAACGTCCTGACTTTC. This sequence encodes CASSLGAGISGANVLTF. V gene TRBV28 combines with J gene TRBJ2-6; maybe TRBD1 (5 bases). Germline CDR1 reads MDHEN; CDR2 reads SYDVKM. The CDR3 runs to 17 residues. Trimming cost V 2 bases and J 0 bases, with 11 bases left between them.

This chain connects TRBV5-1 to TRBJ2-7; weak D call: TRBD2 (6 bases). The CDR3 is made up of 15 amino acids. From germline, CDR1 is SGHRS and CDR2 YFSETQ. With 0 bases removed from V and 1 base from J, the gap between germline ends came to 11 bases. The chain's CDR3 is CASSLAGGTSYEQYF. CDR3 in DNA: TGCGCCAGCAGCTTGGCCGGGGGAACGTCCTACGAGCAGTACTTC.